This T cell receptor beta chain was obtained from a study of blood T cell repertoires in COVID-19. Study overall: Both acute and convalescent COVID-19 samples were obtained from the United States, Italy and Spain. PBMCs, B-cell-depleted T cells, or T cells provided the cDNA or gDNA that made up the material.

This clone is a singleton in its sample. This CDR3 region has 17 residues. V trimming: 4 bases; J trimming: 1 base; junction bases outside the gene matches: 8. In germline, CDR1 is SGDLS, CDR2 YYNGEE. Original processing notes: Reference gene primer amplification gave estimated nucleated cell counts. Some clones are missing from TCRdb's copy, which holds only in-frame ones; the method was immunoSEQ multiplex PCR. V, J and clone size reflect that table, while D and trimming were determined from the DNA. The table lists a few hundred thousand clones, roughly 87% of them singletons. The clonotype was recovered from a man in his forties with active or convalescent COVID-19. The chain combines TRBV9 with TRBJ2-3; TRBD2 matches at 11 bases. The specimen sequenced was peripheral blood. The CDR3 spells CASSRSLAGARTDTQYF. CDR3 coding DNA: TGTGCCAGCAGCCGTTCACTAGCGGGGGCTCGCACAGATACGCAGTATTTT.